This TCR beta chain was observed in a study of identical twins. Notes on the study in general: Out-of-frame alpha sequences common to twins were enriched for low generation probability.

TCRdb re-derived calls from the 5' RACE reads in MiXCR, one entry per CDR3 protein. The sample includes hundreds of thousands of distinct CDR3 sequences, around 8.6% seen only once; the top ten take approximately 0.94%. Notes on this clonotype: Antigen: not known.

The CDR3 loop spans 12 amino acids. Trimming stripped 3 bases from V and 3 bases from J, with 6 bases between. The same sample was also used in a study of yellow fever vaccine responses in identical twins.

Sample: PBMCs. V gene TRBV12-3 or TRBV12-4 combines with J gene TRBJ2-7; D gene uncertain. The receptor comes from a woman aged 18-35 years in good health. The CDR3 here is CASSFVFYEQYF. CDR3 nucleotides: TGTGCCAGCAGTTTCGTGTTCTACGAGCAGTACTTC.